This T cell receptor (beta chain) was captured in a study of cytomegalovirus exposure and HLA in healthy donors. Study observations and caveats: The availability of immune exposure information extended only to CMV serostatus. Rarity held for most TCR sequences, but there were some public TCRs that occurred in many donors.

Remarks on this clone: Its antigen is not known.

This CDR3 is built from 15 residues. The V gene end was trimmed by 5 bases and the J gene end by 6 bases; junction bases not matched to a gene: 7. Germline assignment: CDR1 MNHEY and CDR2 SMNVEV (reference sequence). Primers for the PCR totalled 60 Vbeta and 13 Jbeta. TCRdb's copy holds only in-frame clones and misses some; the assay was immunoSEQ multiplex PCR. The sample has about 110,000 clones, roughly 80% seen once. V and J are TRBV27 and TRBJ1-6, with 7 bases identical to TRBD1. The sample taken for sequencing was PBMCs. This TCR was recovered from a man in his 60s in good health and CMV-seronegative. CDR3 region: CASSSPGQSNSPLHF. The CDR3 DNA sequence: TGTGCCAGCAGTAGCCCGGGACAGAGTAATTCACCCCTCCACTTT.